These 8 T cell receptor beta chains came from one sample sequenced in a study of cytomegalovirus exposure and HLA in healthy donors. The PCR was carried out with 60 Vbeta primers and 13 Jbeta primers. Method: immunoSEQ multiplex PCR; TCRdb's copy keeps in-frame clones and lacks some. The table lists approximately 120,000 clones, around 73% of them singletons. Sequenced sample: PBMCs. These receptors all stem from a man in his 60s in good health and CMV-seropositive.

This clone was seen once. V usage is TRBV7-3 and J usage is TRBJ2-1; 11 nucleotides match TRBD2. The CDR3 has 16 residues. V was pared by 2 bases and J by 5 bases, with 5 bases of the junction left unmatched. Germline V gives CDR1 SGHTA, CDR2 FQGTGA. The CDR3 spells CASSLVGTSGNNEQFF. For the CDR3, the DNA is TGTGCCAGCAGCTTAGTCGGGACTAGCGGAAACAATGAGCAGTTCTTC.

The CDR3 here is CASSQGQVNGMQFF. The CDR3 nucleotides read TGTGCCAGCTCACAAGGACAGGTGAACGGGATGCAGTTCTTC. The rearrangement links TRBV18 to TRBJ2-1, with TRBD1 identical over 7 bases. This CDR3 is built from 14 residues. Germline values: CDR1 KGHSH, CDR2 LQKENI. Trimming took 4 bases from V and 12 from J; bases not matched to a gene: 12.

The chain couples TRBV19 to TRBJ2-7; TRBD2 might be the D (7 bases). Trimming took off 6 bases at V and 7 bases at J, with 25 bases between the two ends. CDR1 is LNHDA, CDR2 SQIVND, per germline (reference sequence). CDR3 length: 16 residues. In DNA form, the CDR3 reads TGTGCCAGTAGCCTTCCAAGGGGGGGACGTCCTCGGGAGCAGTACTTC. As protein: CASSLPRGGRPREQYF.

The chain recombines TRBV14 with TRBJ2-2; D is perhaps TRBD1 (6 bases). The CDR3 contains 20 residues. V was cut by 1 base and J by 5 bases, with 26 bases left in between. Germline CDR1 is SGHDN and CDR2 is FVKESK. As DNA, the CDR3 is TGTGCCAGCAGCCAAGGCGGAGAGCCCCCCACCAGGGGAGAGACCGGGGAGCTGTTTTTT. Translated, it gives CASSQGGEPPTRGETGELFF. Filled out from reference TRBV14 and TRBJ2-2, the complete variable domain reads EAGVTQFPSHSVIEKGQTVTLRCDPISGHDNLYWYRRVMGKEIKFLLHFVKESKQDESGMPNNRFLAERTGGTYSTLKVQPAELEDSGVYFCASSQGGEPPTRGETGELFFGEGSRLTVL.

This rearrangement joins TRBV7-3 to TRBJ2-1; the match to TRBD2 covers 10 bases. CDR1 SGHTA and CDR2 FQGTGA come from the germline V gene. There are 16 residues in the CDR3. The V segment lost 4 bases and the J segment 4 bases; nucleotides outside the gene matches: 7. For the CDR3, the DNA is TGTGCCAGCAGCTGGGCCCCTAGCGGGGGTTACAATGAGCAGTTCTTC. Translating gives CASSWAPSGGYNEQFF.

This clone showed up just once. The J gene is TRBJ1-4, the V gene TRBV15, with 8 bases matching TRBD1. With V trimmed by 0 bases and J by 8 bases, 5 bases remained unmatched. This CDR3 has 15 residues. CDR1 and CDR2 (germline): LNHNV, YYDKDF (reference sequence). Here the CDR3 reads CATSRDPGGYEKLFF. CDR3 DNA sequence: TGTGCCACCAGCAGAGATCCAGGGGGCTACGAAAAACTGTTTTTT. Full variable domain (rest looked up from reference TRBV15 and TRBJ1-4): DAMVIQNPRYQVTQFGKPVTLSCSQTLNHNVMYWYQQKSSQAPKLLFHYYDKDFNNEADTPDNFQSRRPNTSFCFLDIRSPGLGDTAMYLCATSRDPGGYEKLFFGSGTQLSVL.

The V and J genes are TRBV9 and TRBJ1-2, with unresolved D. Trimming removed 0 bases at V and 4 bases at J, with 13 bases between. Germline V gene lookup returns CDR1 SGDLS and CDR2 YYNGEE. The CDR3 consists of 15 residues. As DNA, the CDR3 is TGTGCCAGCAGCGTAGCTTCCTCAGAAGTCTATGGCTACACCTTC. Translation gives CASSVASSEVYGYTF.

This clone was detected a few times. The chain uses TRBV9 and TRBJ2-5; 9 bases align to TRBD1. The ends lost 0 bases at V and 5 bases at J; junction bases unmatched: 2. CDR1 and CDR2 (germline): SGDLS, YYNGEE. This CDR3 has 14 amino acids. DNA for the CDR3: TGTGCCAGCAGCGTAGGACAGGGGGAGGAGACCCAGTACTTC. This sequence encodes CASSVGQGEETQYF.